The text below deals with one T cell receptor (beta chain). This sample is part of a study of shared clonotypes between healthy human individuals. Study details: Each donor's CD4 naive and CD4 memory cells filled three plates apiece, CD8 naive two, and CD8 memory one.

In the naive CD8 group, cells lacked CD45RO and were positively selected for CCR7, so terminally differentiated effector memory CD45RA+ cells were left out. TCRdb's table, derived via immunoSEQ multiplex PCR, lists solely in-frame clones and lacks some. Among hundreds of thousands of clones listed, about 97% were seen once. The CDR3 sequence is 12 residues long. Between the trimmed V and J ends, which lost 3 bases and 0 bases, there was a span of 2 bases. Germline CDR1 is KGHSH and CDR2 is LQKENI. This receptor was taken from a man aged 25-45 years in good health. Sequenced: naive CD8+ T cells sorted from blood. The V and J genes are TRBV18 and TRBJ2-5; D gene uncertain. The CDR3 protein is CASSPDQETQYF. The CDR3 DNA reads as TGTGCCAGCTCACCCGACCAAGAGACCCAGTACTTC. Drawing the rest from reference TRBV18 and TRBJ2-5, the complete variable domain is NAGVMQNPRHLVRRRGQEARLRCSPMKGHSHVYWYRQLPEEGLKFMVYLQKENIIDESGMPKERFSAEFPKEGPSILRIQQVVRGDSAAYFCASSPDQETQYFGPGTRLLVL.